A single sample gave rise to the 7 T cell receptor beta chains below, sequenced in a study of T cells in women clearing cervical HPV infection. The repertoire was sequenced with immunoSEQ multiplex PCR; TCRdb's copy has only in-frame clones and lacks some. The table for this sample gives 23,000 or so clones. The specimen sequenced was blood buffy coat. Receptors were obtained from a woman aged 18 to 75 with a cervical HPV16 infection that either progressed to CIN3+ or cleared (not recorded which).

Of note for this clone: The CDR3 extends 3 residues past the end of the read, so its final part is completed from the germline J gene. The rearrangement uses TRBV18 and TRBJ2-3; 9 nucleotides line up with TRBD1. The V segment lost 2 bases and the J segment 5 bases; nucleotides outside the gene matches: 14. Germline V gene lookup returns CDR1 KGHSH and CDR2 LQKENI. This CDR3 contains 18 residues. The sequenced part of the CDR3 DNA is TGTGCCAGCTCACCAGCCCTGTCCGGGACAGGGATGGGAGATACG. Its protein is CASSPALSGTGMGDT. The CDR3 reads in full as CASSPALSGTGMGDTQYF. The full variable domain, in which reference TRBV18 and TRBJ2-3 provide the parts outside the CDR3, is NAGVMQNPRHLVRRRGQEARLRCSPMKGHSHVYWYRQLPEEGLKFMVYLQKENIIDESGMPKERFSAEFPKEGPSILRIQQVVRGDSAAYFCASSPALSGTGMGDTQYFGPGTRLTVL.

Regarding this clone: The CDR3 is cut off 3 residues early in the read; its end comes from the germline J gene. The chain recombines TRBV7-8 with TRBJ2-7; 11 bases are a match to TRBD2. The CDR3 length is 15 residues. Germline V CDR1 and CDR2: SGHVS, FQNEAQ. V shed 4 bases and J 6 bases; nucleotides not matched to a gene: 8. The CDR3 DNA, read in part, is TGTGCCAGCAGCTCAGGGACTAGCGGCACTTTCGAG. It codes for CASSSGTSGTFE. The full CDR3 sequence reads CASSSGTSGTFEQYF. Full variable domain (outside the CDR3, taken from reference TRBV7-8 and TRBJ2-7): GAGVSQSPRYKVAKRGQDVALRCDPISGHVSLFWYQQALGQGPEFLTYFQNEAQLDKSGLPSDRFFAERPEGSVSTLKIQRTQQEDSAVYLCASSSGTSGTFEQYFGPGTRLTVT.

About this clone: The CDR3 goes on 3 residues after the read ends, and that part is filled in from the germline J gene. The chain couples TRBV12-3 or TRBV12-4 to TRBJ1-6, with 9 positions matching TRBD1. J gave up 6 bases and V 3 bases, and 0 bases lay outside the gene matches. CDR3 length: 14 amino acids. The CDR3 reads CASSLTGGNSPLHF. The sequenced CDR3 bases are TGTGCCAGCAGTTTGACAGGGGGTAATTCACCC.

With regard to this clone: The CDR3 extends 3 residues past the end of the read, so its final part is completed from the germline J gene. J is TRBJ2-5 and V is TRBV6-2 or TRBV6-3; 11 bases map to TRBD2. The CDR3 consists of 16 residues. Germline V lookup: CDR1 MNHEY, CDR2 SVGEGT. The V segment lost 6 bases and the J segment 1 base; nucleotides outside the gene matches: 7. The DNA read from the CDR3 is TGTGCCAGCAGGGACTTAGCGGGAGGGACCCAAGAGACC. It codes for CASRDLAGGTQET. The full-length CDR3 reads as CASRDLAGGTQETQYF.

Points on this clone: The sequence runs out 3 residues before the end of the CDR3; the remainder is reconstructed from the germline J gene. The chain recombines TRBV5-6 with TRBJ2-7; TRBD2 aligns across 7 bases. Germline CDR1 and CDR2: SGHDT and YYEEEE. The ends lost 0 bases at V and 3 bases at J; junction bases unmatched: 3. The CDR3 extends over 14 amino acids. CDR3 DNA (partial): TGTGCCAGCAGCTTGGGGACTAGGGGCTACGAG. The encoded protein is CASSLGTRGYE. The whole CDR3 sequence is CASSLGTRGYEQYF.

Incomplete CDR3 DNA: TGTGCCAGCAGCCAACGGACAGGTGGTTCTGGGGCCAACGTC. Translation gives CASSQRTGGSGANV. The whole CDR3 protein is CASSQRTGGSGANVLTF. The chain recombines TRBV14 with TRBJ2-6; TRBD1 matches 7 bases. From the germline J gene comes the end of the CDR3, since the read stops 3 residues before it. The CDR3 contains 17 residues. Germline V lookup: CDR1 SGHDN, CDR2 FVKESK. J lost 1 base, V lost 2 bases, and 5 bases had no gene match.

This clone registers medium-sized by frequency. The read halts 3 residues ahead of the CDR3 end, with the missing end drawn from the germline J gene. The chain recombines TRBV28 with TRBJ1-5; 7 bases are shared with TRBD1. V was clipped by 3 bases and J by 4 bases; unmatched bases: 9. The CDR3 covers 16 residues. Looked up from germline, CDR1 is MDHEN and CDR2 is SYDVKM. Partial CDR3 DNA: TGTGCCAGCAGTTTGGAGGGACAGAAGACGAATCAGCCC. Protein product: CASSLEGQKTNQP. The CDR3 in full is CASSLEGQKTNQPQHF.